The source of this TCR beta chain is a study of blood T cells in healthy people across ages. Findings of the study overall: Diversity estimates drawn from one million T cells were deemed underestimates.

Primers used in a second PCR of about 6 to 11 cycles were a sample-barcoded 5' primer and a J-beta primer mix. Unique molecular identifiers of 12 random nucleotides labeled each cDNA. TCRdb reprocessed the 5' RACE reads with MiXCR, giving one entry per CDR3 protein. The repertoire includes around 940,000 distinct CDR3 sequences, roughly 47% of them detected once, and 20% to 25% sits in the top ten. On this clonotype: The antigen is undetermined.

Losses at the gene ends were 4 bases for V and 5 bases for J; bases not matched to a gene: 18. The V gene's germline CDR1 is MGHRA and CDR2 YSYEKL. The CDR3 is 18 amino acids. Every donor provided approximately 10 milliliters of peripheral blood. Each sample gave at least 6.5 million isolated PBMCs. The source material was blood. The chain employs TRBV4-1 and TRBJ2-5; 8 bases match TRBD1. This receptor was identified in a woman aged 55-69 years in good health. CDR3 sequence (DNA): TGCGCCAGCAGCCCCACGAAAAAATACACAGGGGGAGGTGAGACCCAGTACTTC. Translated, it gives CASSPTKKYTGGGETQYF.